Below, one T cell receptor (beta chain) is given with its context. The CDR3 contains 16 residues. V shed 1 base and J shed 0 bases, with 10 bases lying between them. The germline V gene has CDR1 LNHNV and CDR2 YYDKDF (reference sequence). Profiling relied on immunoSEQ multiplex PCR, and the TCRdb table lists in-frame clones only, not all of them. The sample contains about 57,000 clones, approximately 90% of which appear only once. The record originates from a study of control samples from healthy donors and cancer patients. This TCR was recovered from a man aged 25-45 years with colorectal cancer. This chain links TRBV15 with TRBJ1-3, with D perhaps matching TRBD1 (5 bases). Material for sequencing was PBMCs. DNA for the CDR3: TGTGCCACCAGCAGAGGGGGACGGAACTCTGGAAACACCATATATTTT. Amino acid sequence: CATSRGGRNSGNTIYF.